Sequencing of this T cell receptor beta chain was carried out in a study of pediatric ulcerative colitis. Only in-frame clones appear in the TCRdb table, and some are missing; sequencing was by immunoSEQ multiplex PCR. Of about 25,000 clones in the sample, more than 65% were seen once. Rectal tissue came from one to two pinch biopsies taken at colonoscopy. The CDR3 length is 20 residues. Unmatched junction bases numbered 20, after V lost 3 bases and J lost 5 bases. Germline loops: CDR1 SGHRS, CDR2 YFSETQ. Input material: gut tissue. The genes are TRBV5-1 and TRBJ2-3, with 11 bases aligning to TRBD2. This clonotype was sampled from a boy between 10 and 17 years old with severe ulcerative colitis. The CDR3 region has the DNA TGCGCCAGCAGCTCGACTACACCTGCCGGGACTAGCGGCCCCGGAGATACGCAGTATTTT. This encodes CASSSTTPAGTSGPGDTQYF.